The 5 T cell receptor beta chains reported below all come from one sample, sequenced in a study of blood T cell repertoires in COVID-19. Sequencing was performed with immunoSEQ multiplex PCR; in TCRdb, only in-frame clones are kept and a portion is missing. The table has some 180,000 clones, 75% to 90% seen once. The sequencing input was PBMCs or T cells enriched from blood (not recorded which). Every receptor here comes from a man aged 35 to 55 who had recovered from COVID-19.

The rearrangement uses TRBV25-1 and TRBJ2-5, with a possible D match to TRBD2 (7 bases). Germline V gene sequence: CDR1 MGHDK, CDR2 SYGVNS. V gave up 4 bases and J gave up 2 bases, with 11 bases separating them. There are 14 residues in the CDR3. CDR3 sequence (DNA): TGTGCCAGCAGTGGGGGGCGGGGGCAAGAGACCCAGTACTTC. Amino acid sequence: CASSGGRGQETQYF.

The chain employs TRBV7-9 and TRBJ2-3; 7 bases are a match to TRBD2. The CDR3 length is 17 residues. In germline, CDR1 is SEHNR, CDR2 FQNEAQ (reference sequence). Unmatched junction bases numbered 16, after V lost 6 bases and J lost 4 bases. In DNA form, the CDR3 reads TGTGCCAGCAGTCCCGGGACTAATGGGCGGCGGGCAGATACGCAGTATTTT. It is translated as CASSPGTNGRRADTQYF.

DNA for the CDR3: TGCGCCAGCAGCAGCGAGGCCTCCAACTCACCCCTCCACTTT. It translates to CASSSEASNSPLHF. The J gene is TRBJ1-6, the V gene TRBV5-1; D is unresolved. Germline V gene data show CDR1 as SGHRS and CDR2 as YFSETQ. V shed 4 bases and J shed 10 bases, with 15 bases lying between them. This CDR3 has 14 residues.

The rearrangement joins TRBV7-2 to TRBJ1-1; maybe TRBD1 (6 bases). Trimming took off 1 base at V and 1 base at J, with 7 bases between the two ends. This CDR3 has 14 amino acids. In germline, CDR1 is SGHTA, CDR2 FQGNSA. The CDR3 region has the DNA TGTGCCAGCAGCTTAGGGGGGCCGAACACTGAAGCTTTCTTT. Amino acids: CASSLGGPNTEAFF.

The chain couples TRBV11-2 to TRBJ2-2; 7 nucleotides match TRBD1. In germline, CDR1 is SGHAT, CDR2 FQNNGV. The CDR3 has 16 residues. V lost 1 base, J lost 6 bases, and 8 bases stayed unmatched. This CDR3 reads CASSLGQGVNSGELFF. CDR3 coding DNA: TGTGCCAGCAGCTTAGGTCAGGGGGTTAATTCCGGGGAGCTGTTTTTT.